This TCR beta chain was documented in a study of cytomegalovirus exposure and HLA in healthy donors. Findings and limits, study-wide: A few CMV-associated chains were confirmed in vitro to be specific for CMV antigens.

V lost 7 bases to trimming and J lost 1 base, with 10 bases between them. Germline CDR1 and CDR2: GTSNPN and SVGIG (reference sequence). CDR3 size: 12 residues. Sequencing was performed with immunoSEQ multiplex PCR; in TCRdb, only in-frame clones are kept and a portion is missing. Here the sample spans approximately 230,000 clones, approximately 84% being singletons. For this clone: Its target is unknown.

What was sequenced was PBMCs. The sequence derives from a man between 18 and 35 years old in good health and CMV-seropositive. The rearrangement uses TRBV30 and TRBJ1-1; possibly TRBD1 for D (5 bases). The CDR3: CAYSRENTEAFF. The CDR3 DNA is TGTGCCTACTCCAGGGAGAACACTGAAGCTTTCTTT.